A selection of T cell receptor beta chains follows, all from one sample in a study of beta chain features in type 1 diabetes. Clones were sequenced by immunoSEQ multiplex PCR, and TCRdb holds only the in-frame ones, with some missing. The table shows fewer than 300,000 clones, with roughly a tenth occurring only once. The sample taken for sequencing was naive CD4+ T cells from blood. Receptors were obtained from a man younger than 45 with type 1 diabetes. The CDR3 runs from the conserved cysteine through the conserved F or W. The D gene is left open where the match is weak. The size entry is marked missing in some rows and otherwise reads once, few, many or a size class.

D gene: NA; V gene: TRBV2; CDR3 length: 12; clone size: few; J gene: TRBJ1-4; CDR3 protein: CASSEQQAGLFF; CDR3 DNA: TGTGCCAGCAGTGAACAACAGGCTGGGCTGTTTTTT
D gene: TRBD1; V gene: TRBV11-2; CDR3 length: 16; clone size: NA; J gene: TRBJ2-1; CDR3 protein: CASSLDRDRGGNEQFF; CDR3 DNA: TGTGCCAGCAGCCTGGACCGGGACAGGGGGGGGAATGAGCAGTTCTTC
D gene: NA; V gene: TRBV9; CDR3 length: 16; clone size: few; J gene: TRBJ2-1; CDR3 protein: CASSVGGRQTSYEQFF; CDR3 DNA: TGTGCCAGCAGCGTTGGGGGCCGCCAGACTAGCTATGAGCAGTTCTTC
D gene: NA; V gene: TRBV5-1; CDR3 length: 13; clone size: NA; J gene: TRBJ2-3; CDR3 protein: CASSFEGSDTQYF; CDR3 DNA: TGCGCCAGCAGCTTCGAGGGTTCAGATACGCAGTATTTT
D gene: NA; V gene: TRBV6-5; CDR3 length: 14; clone size: NA; J gene: TRBJ2-5; CDR3 protein: CASSYGAPRETQYF; CDR3 DNA: TGTGCCAGCAGTTACGGAGCTCCTCGGGAGACCCAGTACTTC
D gene: NA; V gene: TRBV7-2; CDR3 length: 14; clone size: NA; J gene: TRBJ1-2; CDR3 protein: CASSSAGILYGYTF; CDR3 DNA: TGTGCCAGCAGCTCCGCCGGTATTCTATATGGCTACACCTTC
D gene: TRBD1; V gene: TRBV6-5; CDR3 length: 14; clone size: few; J gene: TRBJ1-6; CDR3 protein: CASSNRQGAFSLHF; CDR3 DNA: TGTGCCAGCAGCAACAGACAGGGGGCCTTTTCCCTCCACTTT
D gene: NA; V gene: TRBV5-4; CDR3 length: 16; clone size: few; J gene: TRBJ2-7; CDR3 protein: CASSQDRGGRDREQYF; CDR3 DNA: TGCGCCAGCAGCCAAGATCGCGGGGGCCGTGATAGAGAGCAGTACTTC
D gene: NA; V gene: TRBV7-8; CDR3 length: 13; clone size: NA; J gene: TRBJ2-1; CDR3 protein: CASSQRTYDEQFF; CDR3 DNA: TGTGCCAGCAGCCAGCGGACTTACGATGAGCAGTTCTTC
D gene: TRBD1; V gene: TRBV27; CDR3 length: 14; clone size: NA; J gene: TRBJ1-2; CDR3 protein: CASRRTGGNDGYTF; CDR3 DNA: TGTGCCAGCAGAAGGACAGGGGGTAACGATGGCTACACCTTC
D gene: NA; V gene: TRBV15; CDR3 length: 16; clone size: few; J gene: TRBJ2-2; CDR3 protein: CATSRALTDAQGELFF; CDR3 DNA: TGTGCCACCAGCAGAGCCCTGACTGACGCCCAAGGGGAGCTGTTTTTT
D gene: TRBD1; V gene: TRBV19; CDR3 length: 15; clone size: NA; J gene: TRBJ1-4; CDR3 protein: CASSMFGQGDEKLFF; CDR3 DNA: TGTGCCAGTAGTATGTTCGGACAGGGGGATGAAAAACTGTTTTTT
D gene: NA; V gene: TRBV18; CDR3 length: 16; clone size: few; J gene: TRBJ1-2; CDR3 protein: CASSSVFRGPIYGYTF; CDR3 DNA: TGTGCCAGCTCTAGCGTGTTCCGTGGCCCCATATACGGCTACACCTTC
D gene: NA; V gene: TRBV11-2; CDR3 length: 15; clone size: few; J gene: TRBJ1-5; CDR3 protein: CASSLDTGPNQPQHF; CDR3 DNA: TGTGCCAGCAGCTTAGATACAGGGCCTAATCAGCCCCAGCATTTT
D gene: TRBD2; V gene: TRBV2; CDR3 length: 13; clone size: few; J gene: TRBJ2-2; CDR3 protein: CASDRDYLGELFF; CDR3 DNA: TGTGCCAGCGATCGGGACTATCTCGGGGAGCTGTTTTTT
D gene: TRBD2; V gene: TRBV15; CDR3 length: 19; clone size: few; J gene: TRBJ2-1; CDR3 protein: CATSRGSRAGGSSYNEQFF; CDR3 DNA: TGTGCCACCAGCAGAGGCTCAAGGGCGGGGGGCAGCTCCTACAATGAGCAGTTCTTC
D gene: NA; V gene: TRBV29-1; CDR3 length: 12; clone size: NA; J gene: TRBJ1-2; CDR3 protein: CSVDLRMRGYTF; CDR3 DNA: TGCAGCGTTGATCTACGAATGAGGGGCTACACCTTC
D gene: NA; V gene: TRBV7-2; CDR3 length: 14; clone size: few; J gene: TRBJ2-7; CDR3 protein: CASSSNRVPDEQYF; CDR3 DNA: TGTGCCAGCAGTTCGAACAGGGTTCCAGACGAGCAGTACTTC
D gene: TRBD1; V gene: TRBV5-1; CDR3 length: 13; clone size: few; J gene: TRBJ2-7; CDR3 protein: CASSRDSEYEQYF; CDR3 DNA: TGCGCCAGCAGCAGGGACAGCGAATACGAGCAGTACTTC
D gene: NA; V gene: TRBV6-5; CDR3 length: 14; clone size: NA; J gene: TRBJ1-4; CDR3 protein: CASSYSGANEKLFF; CDR3 DNA: TGTGCCAGCAGTTACTCCGGGGCTAATGAAAAACTGTTTTTT
D gene: NA; V gene: TRBV28; CDR3 length: 14; clone size: few; J gene: TRBJ1-1; CDR3 protein: CASTVPRRNTEAFF; CDR3 DNA: TGTGCCAGCACCGTCCCGAGGAGGAACACTGAAGCTTTCTTT
D gene: NA; V gene: TRBV4-2; CDR3 length: 17; clone size: few; J gene: TRBJ2-7; CDR3 protein: CASSLQVPGTDPYEQYF; CDR3 DNA: TGTGCCAGCAGCCTTCAAGTCCCCGGGACTGATCCCTACGAGCAGTACTTC
D gene: NA; V gene: TRBV6-5; CDR3 length: 11; clone size: NA; J gene: TRBJ2-1; CDR3 protein: CAHQRSDEQFF; CDR3 DNA: TGTGCCCACCAGCGTTCGGATGAGCAGTTCTTC
D gene: NA; V gene: TRBV10-3; CDR3 length: 11; clone size: NA; J gene: TRBJ1-2; CDR3 protein: CAISDGRGCTF; CDR3 DNA: TGTGCCATCAGTGACGGGAGGGGCTGCACCTTC
D gene: NA; V gene: TRBV29-1; CDR3 length: 14; clone size: few; J gene: TRBJ1-5; CDR3 protein: CSVGGARSNQPQHF; CDR3 DNA: TGCAGCGTGGGGGGGGCTCGTAGCAATCAGCCCCAGCATTTT
D gene: TRBD2; V gene: TRBV2; CDR3 length: 14; clone size: NA; J gene: TRBJ2-3; CDR3 protein: CASSVAGRSDTQYF; CDR3 DNA: TGTGCCAGCAGTGTAGCGGGGCGGTCAGATACGCAGTATTTT
D gene: NA; V gene: TRBV2; CDR3 length: 15; clone size: NA; J gene: TRBJ1-4; CDR3 protein: CASNNRPATNEKLFF; CDR3 DNA: TGTGCCAGCAACAACAGACCCGCAACTAATGAAAAACTGTTTTTT
D gene: NA; V gene: TRBV6-1; CDR3 length: 13; clone size: few; J gene: TRBJ1-5; CDR3 protein: CASSEIRGQPQHF; CDR3 DNA: TGTGCCAGCAGTGAAATCAGGGGTCAGCCCCAGCATTTT
D gene: NA; V gene: TRBV25-1; CDR3 length: 13; clone size: few; J gene: TRBJ1-4; CDR3 protein: CASRGQADEKLFF; CDR3 DNA: TGTGCCAGCAGGGGACAAGCAGATGAAAAACTGTTTTTT
D gene: NA; V gene: TRBV7-9; CDR3 length: 14; clone size: NA; J gene: TRBJ1-2; CDR3 protein: CASSLQTANYGYTF; CDR3 DNA: TGTGCCAGCAGCTTACAGACAGCTAACTATGGCTACACCTTC
D gene: TRBD2; V gene: TRBV29-1; CDR3 length: 15; clone size: NA; J gene: TRBJ2-2; CDR3 protein: CSVAGGVPSTGELFF; CDR3 DNA: TGCAGCGTTGCCGGGGGGGTCCCGAGTACCGGGGAGCTGTTTTTT
D gene: NA; V gene: TRBV7-9; CDR3 length: 17; clone size: NA; J gene: TRBJ1-5; CDR3 protein: CASSLAIGPYSNQPQHF; CDR3 DNA: TGTGCCAGCAGCTTAGCCATTGGGCCTTATAGCAATCAGCCCCAGCATTTT
D gene: NA; V gene: TRBV2; CDR3 length: 12; clone size: NA; J gene: TRBJ2-3; CDR3 protein: CASSFTGDTQYF; CDR3 DNA: TGTGCCAGCAGTTTTACAGGGGATACGCAGTATTTT
D gene: TRBD2; V gene: TRBV2; CDR3 length: 16; clone size: NA; J gene: TRBJ2-2; CDR3 protein: CASSAELAGATGELFF; CDR3 DNA: TGTGCCAGCAGTGCTGAGCTAGCGGGGGCCACCGGGGAGCTGTTTTTT
D gene: NA; V gene: TRBV7-9; CDR3 length: 14; clone size: NA; J gene: TRBJ1-2; CDR3 protein: CASSLEWTDDGYTF; CDR3 DNA: TGTGCCAGCAGCTTGGAGTGGACAGACGATGGCTACACCTTC
D gene: NA; V gene: TRBV20-1; CDR3 length: 10; clone size: NA; J gene: TRBJ2-7; CDR3 protein: CSAKGVEQYF; CDR3 DNA: TGCAGTGCTAAAGGGGTCGAGCAGTACTTC